This T cell receptor (beta chain) was obtained from a study of T cell responses to AZD1222 COVID-19 vaccine. This table comes from immunoSEQ multiplex PCR, and its TCRdb copy is limited to in-frame clones, with some not included. In the table there are tens of thousands of clones, 80% of which are singletons. Whether given at about 4 or about 12 weeks, second doses were pooled. The study, taken as a whole, reports: Receipt of two AZD1222 doses was followed by a rise in Spike-specific TCR breadth and depth.

Losses at the gene ends were 2 bases for V and 5 bases for J; bases not matched to a gene: 9. Germline CDR1 reads MNHEY; CDR2 reads SVGAGI. The CDR3 covers 15 residues. Concerning this clone: Its matching antigen is unknown.

The starting material was peripheral blood, obtained 28 days after the second AZD1222 dose. The J gene is TRBJ2-7, the V gene TRBV6-5; 7 nucleotides match TRBD1. The source is an adult who received the AZD1222 COVID-19 vaccine. The CDR3: CASSYTTGAGDEQYF. DNA for the CDR3: TGTGCCAGCAGTTACACAACAGGGGCAGGCGACGAGCAGTACTTC.